The 13 T cell receptor beta chains reported below all come from one sample, sequenced in a study of T cells after yellow fever vaccination. TCRdb re-called the 5' RACE reads with MiXCR, one entry per CDR3 protein. The sample carries about 25,000 distinct CDR3 sequences, roughly 3.2% recorded once. The sample was PBMCs, either bulk or a sorted T-cell subset (CD4+, CD8+, memory, or dextramer-sorted; not recorded which), taken about 49 days after the first yellow fever vaccination. The origin of the receptors is a man aged 18 to 29 who received the YFV17D yellow fever vaccine.

This clonotype was found many times. The chain is built from TRBV6-2 or TRBV6-3 and TRBJ2-3; D remains ambiguous. Germline CDR1 and CDR2: MNHEY and SVGEGT. Trimming took off 7 bases at V and 0 bases at J, with 8 bases between the two ends. The length of the CDR3 is 13 residues. The CDR3 spells CASTRLSTDTQYF. The CDR3 DNA reads TGTGCCAGCACTCGCCTTAGCACAGATACGCAGTATTTT.

This clonotype was seen many times. The genes are TRBV20-1 and TRBJ2-3; 9 positions match TRBD2. This CDR3 has 17 residues. J was trimmed by 2 bases and V by 1 base; bases with no gene match: 10. The germline CDR1 and CDR2 sequences are DFQATT and SNEGSKA (reference sequence). The CDR3 region has the DNA TGCAGTGCTAGAGGTAATCTAGCGGGGTACGTCACAGATACGCAGTATTTT. This sequence encodes CSARGNLAGYVTDTQYF.

At least ten counts were recorded for this clonotype. The chain links TRBV4-3 to TRBJ2-1, with 11 bases matching TRBD2. V lost 4 bases and J lost 8; bases outside the gene matches: 4. The CDR3 consists of 14 residues. The germline gives CDR1 LGHNA, CDR2 YSLEER. The CDR3: CASSLTSGGHEQFF. CDR3 in DNA: TGCGCCAGCAGCCTCACTAGCGGGGGACATGAGCAGTTCTTC.

In its sample, this clonotype was seen many times. The chain couples TRBV5-1 to TRBJ1-6, with TRBD1 matching 7 bases. Losses at the gene ends were 4 bases for V and 10 bases for J; bases not matched to a gene: 8. This CDR3 contains 14 residues. Germline V gene sequence: CDR1 SGHRS, CDR2 YFSETQ. This CDR3 is CASSLGQDNSPLHF. In DNA, the CDR3 is TGCGCCAGCAGCCTTGGACAGGACAACTCACCCCTCCACTTT.

This clonotype was recorded at least ten times. The chain links TRBV4-1 to TRBJ1-5; a weak D match, TRBD1 (5 bases). The CDR3 length is 14 residues. Trimming shortened V by 5 bases and J by 0 bases, and 8 bases separated the two germline ends. Germline CDR1 MGHRA, CDR2 YSYEKL. Here the CDR3 reads CASSGGYSNQPQHF. For the CDR3, the DNA is TGCGCCAGCAGCGGGGGATATAGCAATCAGCCCCAGCATTTT.

This clonotype occurred many times. This rearrangement joins TRBV5-1 to TRBJ2-2; weak D call: TRBD2 (5 bases). Trimming took 0 bases from V and 4 from J, leaving 13 bases between them. The germline gives CDR1 SGHRS, CDR2 YFSETQ. This CDR3 comprises 16 residues. The CDR3 here is CASSLAVDGLTGELFF. Written as DNA, the CDR3 is TGCGCCAGCAGCTTGGCGGTGGATGGACTCACCGGGGAGCTGTTTTTT. Variable domain in full (rest from reference TRBV5-1 and TRBJ2-2): KAGVTQTPRYLIKTRGQQVTLSCSPISGHRSVSWYQQTPGQGLQFLFEYFSETQRNKGNFPGRFSGRQFSNSRSEMNVSTLELGDSALYLCASSLAVDGLTGELFFGEGSRLTVL.

This clonotype was observed at least ten times. The V gene is TRBV14, the J gene TRBJ1-6; 9 bases are a match to TRBD1. The V and J ends lost 4 bases and 8 bases, in that order; junction bases with no gene match: 6. This CDR3 is built from 15 residues. Per the germline V gene, CDR1 is SGHDN and CDR2 is FVKESK. The CDR3 is CASSRPGQGDSPLHF. CDR3 bases: TGTGCCAGCAGCCGGCCGGGACAGGGTGATTCACCCCTCCACTTT. The whole variable domain, filled in from reference TRBV14 and TRBJ1-6, reads EAGVTQFPSHSVIEKGQTVTLRCDPISGHDNLYWYRRVMGKEIKFLLHFVKESKQDESGMPNNRFLAERTGGTYSTLKVQPAELEDSGVYFCASSRPGQGDSPLHFGNGTRLTVT.

This clonotype was counted at least ten times. The chain recombines TRBV12-3 or TRBV12-4 with TRBJ2-1, with TRBD1 matching over 11 bases. This CDR3 comprises 15 residues. The junction had 0 bases not matched to a gene; V was cut back by 4 bases and J by 1 base. The CDR3: CASSWDRGSYNEQFF. The CDR3 nucleotides read TGTGCCAGCAGTTGGGACAGGGGGTCCTACAATGAGCAGTTCTTC.

This clonotype has at least ten counts. The V call is TRBV7-9, the J call TRBJ2-7; D is possibly TRBD1 (6 bases). Per the germline V gene, CDR1 is SEHNR and CDR2 is FQNEAQ (reference sequence). CDR3 length equals 13 residues. V dropped 7 bases and J dropped 0 bases, with 10 bases sitting between them. The CDR3 DNA follows: TGTGCCAGCATGCAGGGGAGCTCCTACGAGCAGTACGTC. Protein product: CASMQGSSYEQYV.

This clonotype was detected ten times or more. This rearrangement joins TRBV2 to TRBJ2-5, with D tentatively TRBD2 (6 bases). V dropped 8 bases and J dropped 4 bases, with 11 bases sitting between them. Germline values: CDR1 SNHLY, CDR2 FYNNEI. The CDR3 contains 12 residues. The CDR3 region has the DNA TGTGCCAGCGCAACTAGCCCAGAGACCCAGTACTTC. It is translated as CASATSPETQYF.

This clonotype was found many times. This chain's CDR3 is CSARGGAGAANYGYTF. As DNA, the CDR3 is TGCAGTGCTAGAGGAGGGGCAGGAGCAGCTAACTATGGCTACACCTTC. This sequence joins TRBV20-1 and TRBJ1-2; perhaps TRBD1 as D (5 bases). Germline V gene sequence: CDR1 DFQATT, CDR2 SNEGSKA (reference sequence). V was pared by 1 base and J by 0 bases, with 15 bases between. This CDR3 contains 16 residues.

This clonotype was counted ten times or more. The chain recombines TRBV20-1 with TRBJ2-7, with a possible D match to TRBD2 (5 bases). V lost 0 bases and J lost 0, with 9 bases in between. Germline V gene data show CDR1 as DFQATT and CDR2 as SNEGSKA (reference sequence). The CDR3 covers 14 residues. DNA of the CDR3: TGCAGTGCTAGAGATATGGACTTCTCCTACGAGCAGTACTTC. Encoded protein: CSARDMDFSYEQYF.

This clonotype was recorded at least ten times. This sequence joins TRBV5-4 and TRBJ2-5; TRBD2 matches at 8 bases. CDR3 length: 15 residues. Germline V gives CDR1 SGHNT, CDR2 YYREEE (reference sequence). V lost 0 bases, J lost 5 bases, and 6 bases stayed unmatched. CDR3 nucleotide sequence: TGTGCCAGCAGCTTGGCAGGGACTAGTGGCGAGACCCAGTACTTC. This gives the protein CASSLAGTSGETQYF.